The 26 T cell receptor beta chains presented below share a single source sample, sequenced in a study of T cells in Graves' hyperthyroidism and ophthalmopathy. Amplified TCR beta CDR3 regions derived from RNA transcripts. TCR CDR3 underwent first-round RT-PCR with the HTBI primer set. TCRdb used MiXCR to reprocess the multiplex PCR reads, holding one entry per CDR3 protein. The sample consists of 460,000 or so distinct CDR3 sequences, approximately 15% of them appearing once. The sample taken for sequencing was blood. The receptors derive from a woman younger than 30 with Graves' hyperthyroidism.

With respect to this clonotype: This may stem from a read error, because a much larger clone lies one nucleotide away. The CDR3 loop is CASSQDFGGVRAEAFF. The DNA of the CDR3 is TGTGCCAGCAGCCAAGATTTTGGGGGGGTTAGAGCTGAAGCTTTCTTT. V usage is TRBV14 and J usage is TRBJ1-1; weak D call: TRBD1 (5 bases). The CDR3 has 16 residues. CDR1 and CDR2 (germline): SGHDN, FVKESK. Trimming removed 0 bases from V and 6 bases from J, with 17 bases in between. Full variable domain (outside the CDR3, taken from reference TRBV14 and TRBJ1-1): EAGVTQFPSHSVIEKGQTVTLRCDPISGHDNLYWYRRVMGKEIKFLLHFVKESKQDESGMPNNRFLAERTGGTYSTLKVQPAELEDSGVYFCASSQDFGGVRAEAFFGQGTRLTVV.

This clonotype was detected ten times or more. An end of the junction does not agree with germline; a read error may underlie this. The V gene is TRBV6-1, the J gene TRBJ2-7; no definite D call. The germline V gene encodes CDR1 MNHNS and CDR2 SASEGT. The CDR3 is made up of 13 amino acids. As DNA, the CDR3 is TGCGCCAGCAGCCGTGGCGGCTCCTACGAGCAGTACTTC. It is translated as CASSRGGSYEQYF.

This clonotype occurred many times. The V and J genes are TRBV7-8 and TRBJ2-6; D is unresolved. The V gene lost 4 bases and the J gene lost 0 bases, with 4 bases spanning the gap. The CDR3 loop spans 14 amino acids. Per the germline V gene, CDR1 is SGHVS and CDR2 is FQNEAQ. The CDR3 DNA sequence: TGTGCCAGCAGCTATTACTCTGGGGCCAACGTCCTGACTTTC. Protein sequence: CASSYYSGANVLTF.

Ten or more counts support this clonotype. The chain links TRBV27 to TRBJ2-2; 9 nucleotides match TRBD2. Losses at the gene ends were 5 bases for V and 4 bases for J; bases not matched to a gene: 5. Germline V CDR1 and CDR2: MNHEY, SMNVEV (reference sequence). The CDR3 is 15 amino acids. CDR3 sequence reads: CASSPLAGLTGELFF. Here the CDR3 DNA reads TGTGCCAGCAGTCCTCTAGCGGGGCTCACCGGGGAGCTGTTTTTT.

This clonotype has just a few counts. The CDR3 sequence is CAWSRRRGRGEDEQYV. CDR3 in DNA: TGTGCCTGGAGTAGGAGGAGGGGGCGAGGAGAGGACGAGCAGTACGTC. The rearrangement uses TRBV30 and TRBJ2-7, with a possible D match to TRBD1 (7 bases). The CDR3 length is 16 residues. Between the trimmed V and J ends, which lost 2 bases and 5 bases, there was a span of 22 bases. Germline V gene sequence: CDR1 GTSNPN, CDR2 SVGIG (reference sequence).

This clonotype has ten or more counts. The J gene is TRBJ2-3, the V gene TRBV20-1, with 7 bases fitting TRBD2. This CDR3 spans 15 amino acids. The V and J ends lost 3 bases and 3 bases, in that order; junction bases with no gene match: 9. Germline V gives CDR1 DFQATT, CDR2 SNEGSKA (reference sequence). CDR3 residues: CSASRRGSSTDTQYF. CDR3 nucleotides: TGCAGTGCTAGTAGGCGCGGGAGCTCGACAGATACGCAGTATTTT.

There are many counts of this clonotype. The chain has TRBV12-3 or TRBV12-4 and TRBJ1-1; TRBD1 is a possible D gene (5 bases). The CDR3 runs to 13 residues. V gave up 5 bases and J gave up 10 bases, with 17 bases separating them. This CDR3 reads CASSPGTSVVAFF. In DNA form, the CDR3 reads TGTGCCAGCAGTCCCGGGACGTCGGTAGTAGCTTTCTTT.

This clonotype was recorded at least ten times. This chain connects TRBV11-2 to TRBJ2-1, with 9 bases lining up with TRBD2. Germline-derived CDR1 and CDR2 are SGHAT and FQNNGV. CDR3 size: 14 residues. V lost 5 bases and J lost 7; bases outside the gene matches: 6. CDR3 loop: CASSAQLAGNEQFF. CDR3 nucleotides: TGTGCCAGCAGCGCCCAACTAGCGGGTAATGAGCAGTTCTTC. Full variable domain (outside the CDR3, taken from reference TRBV11-2 and TRBJ2-1): EAGVAQSPRYKIIEKRQSVAFWCNPISGHATLYWYQQILGQGPKLLIQFQNNGVVDDSQLPKDRFSAERLKGVDSTLKIQPAKLEDSAVYLCASSAQLAGNEQFFGPGTRLTVL.

Many counts were recorded for this clonotype. The chain uses TRBV5-1 and TRBJ2-1; the D gene could be TRBD1 or TRBD2 (5 bases each). V lost 0 bases, J lost 9 bases, and 16 bases lay in between. Germline loops: CDR1 SGHRS, CDR2 YFSETQ. The CDR3 has 15 residues. The CDR3 nucleotides read TGCGCCAGCAGCTTGGATGCGATGGGGGTTGCTGAGCAGTTCTTC. It is translated as CASSLDAMGVAEQFF.

This clonotype appeared many times. The chain joins TRBV12-3 or TRBV12-4 to TRBJ2-3; maybe TRBD1 (6 bases). V shed 5 bases and J shed 7 bases, with 10 bases lying between them. This CDR3 is built from 12 residues. The CDR3 DNA follows: TGTGCCAGCAGTCAGGGGCGGCATACGCAGTATTTT. This translates into CASSQGRHTQYF.

Turning to this clonotype: Just one base apart from a much larger clone, this may be a read error. The chain links TRBV6-1 to TRBJ1-5; D uncertain. The CDR3 runs 14 residues. Trimming shortened V by 7 bases and J by 6 bases, and 16 bases separated the two germline ends. Germline V gene data show CDR1 as MNHNS and CDR2 as SASEGT. The CDR3 region is CASTLKAAGQPQHF. CDR3 bases: TGTGCCAGCACCCTCAAGGCAGCGGGTCAGCCCCAGCATTTT.

This rearrangement joins TRBV20-1 to TRBJ2-7, with D possibly matching TRBD2 (6 bases). Germline V gene data show CDR1 as DFQATT and CDR2 as SNEGSKA (reference sequence). The V gene lost 3 bases and the J gene lost 0 bases, with 15 bases spanning the gap. This CDR3 is 15 amino acids long. In DNA, the CDR3 is TGCAGTGCTAGTGAACTAGCTTTTCACTCCTACGAGCAGTACTTC. Amino acids: CSASELAFHSYEQYF.

This clonotype was counted only a few times. V is TRBV5-1 and J is TRBJ1-1, with TRBD1 as a possible D gene (6 bases). The CDR3 runs to 17 residues. CDR1 is SGHRS, CDR2 YFSETQ, per germline. Trimming left V 0 bases short and J 3 bases short, with 18 bases between. CDR3 nucleotides: TGCGCCAGCAGCTTGGCCGGGACACCGATTCTGGACACTGAAGCTTTCTTT. It specifies CASSLAGTPILDTEAFF.

This clonotype was observed a handful of times. V gene TRBV29-1 combines with J gene TRBJ1-2; no definite D call. Trimming cost V 0 bases and J 7 bases, with 18 bases left between them. The CDR3 totals 15 residues. The V gene's germline CDR1 is SQVTM and CDR2 ANQGSEA. The CDR3 sequence is CSVEDPALAYGGYTF. Here the CDR3 DNA reads TGCAGCGTTGAAGACCCCGCCCTGGCTTACGGTGGCTACACCTTC.

This clonotype turned up a few times. Possible read error: a much larger clone is one base away. The rearrangement uses TRBV5-5 and TRBJ2-1; TRBD2 aligns across 11 bases. The CDR3 is made up of 15 amino acids. In germline, CDR1 is SGHKS, CDR2 YYEKEE (reference sequence). The CDR3 region is CASSSTSGDYNGQFF. The CDR3 nucleotides read TGTGCCAGCAGCTCGACTAGCGGGGACTACAATGGGCAGTTCTTC.

V and J are TRBV7-3 and TRBJ1-1, with D unclear. This CDR3 comprises 13 residues. The V end lost 5 bases, the J end lost 2 bases, and 9 bases lay between the germline ends. Germline lookup yields CDR1 SGHTA and CDR2 FQGTGA. DNA for the CDR3: TGTGCCAGCAGCCGACTGAGAAACACTGAAGCTTTCTTT. As protein: CASSRLRNTEAFF.

The chain links TRBV29-1 to TRBJ2-1; D is ambiguous. The CDR3 extends over 10 amino acids. Germline V gives CDR1 SQVTM, CDR2 ANQGSEA. Trimming took 3 bases from V and 7 from J, leaving 4 bases between them. CDR3 sequence (DNA): TGCAGCGTTGAGAGTAATGAGCAGTTCTTC. This sequence encodes CSVESNEQFF.

About this clonotype: The junction departs from the called germline gene at one end, perhaps through a read error. This chain links TRBV7-9 with TRBJ1-5; D might be TRBD1 (5 bases). In germline, CDR1 is SEHNR, CDR2 FQNEAQ (reference sequence). The CDR3 consists of 15 residues. For the CDR3, the DNA is TGCGCCAGCAGCCAAGGGGAGGCCGAACATCAGCCCCAGCATTTT. As protein: CASSQGEAEHQPQHF.

At least ten counts were recorded for this clonotype. The CDR3 DNA reads TGTGCCAGCAGCCAAGGGGGAGAAAACTATGGCTACACCTTC. Protein: CASSQGGENYGYTF. The rearrangement joins TRBV3-1 to TRBJ1-2; D gene ambiguous. The CDR3 has 14 residues. The V end was cut by 1 base, the J end by 2 bases, with 8 bases between. The germline gives CDR1 LGHDT, CDR2 YNNKEL (reference sequence).

In its sample, this clonotype was seen many times. The rearrangement joins TRBV13 to TRBJ2-3; D is ambiguous. V was shortened by 5 bases and J by 4 bases, with 16 bases between the two germline ends. The CDR3 has 15 residues. Germline assignment: CDR1 PRHDT and CDR2 FYEKMQ (reference sequence). CDR3 in amino acids: CASSPISGSADTQYF. Written as DNA, the CDR3 is TGTGCCAGCAGCCCGATCTCTGGGTCGGCAGATACGCAGTATTTT. Full variable domain (missing parts from reference TRBV13 and TRBJ2-3): AAGVIQSPRHLIKEKRETATLKCYPIPRHDTVYWYQQGPGQDPQFLISFYEKMQSDKGSIPDRFSAQQFSDYHSELNMSSLELGDSALYFCASSPISGSADTQYFGPGTRLTVL.

Note on this clonotype: Just one base apart from a much larger clone, this may be a read error. The chain employs TRBV30 and TRBJ1-1; TRBD1 is a possible D gene (5 bases). The germline V gene encodes CDR1 GTSNPN and CDR2 SVGIG (reference sequence). The CDR3 consists of 15 residues. V was cut by 1 base and J by 6 bases, with 18 bases left in between. Written as DNA, the CDR3 is TGTGCCTGGAGTGAGGGGCTACAGAAAGGCCCTGAAGCTTTCTTT. As protein: CAWSEGLQKGPEAFF.

This clonotype was recorded at least ten times. The chain employs TRBV30 and TRBJ2-1, with 8 positions matching TRBD2. The CDR3 is 16 amino acids. With V trimmed by 2 bases and J by 4 bases, 10 bases remained unmatched. The germline V gene has CDR1 GTSNPN and CDR2 SVGIG (reference sequence). This CDR3 reads CAWSIGSGRPYNEQFF. The DNA for the CDR3 is TGTGCCTGGAGTATTGGGAGCGGGAGACCTTACAATGAGCAGTTCTTC.

The sample holds a few counts of this clonotype. A much larger clone differs from this one at a single base, so this may be a read error. The CDR3 DNA reads as TGTGCCAGCAGCGTAAGTCAATACAATGAGCAGTTCTTC. Translating gives CASSVSQYNEQFF. The chain recombines TRBV9 with TRBJ2-1; unclear D gene. Trimming left V 1 base short and J 4 bases short, with 6 bases between. This CDR3 has 13 residues. Germline V gene lookup returns CDR1 SGDLS and CDR2 YYNGEE.

The chain links TRBV24-1 to TRBJ1-5; D unresolved. Looked up from germline, CDR1 is KGHDR and CDR2 is SFDVKD. V lost 6 bases and J 3 bases, leaving 11 bases between the germline ends. This CDR3 is built from 14 residues. The CDR3 DNA reads as TGTGCCACCAGTCAAGCAGGCCCCAATCAGCCCCAGCATTTT. Translation: CATSQAGPNQPQHF.

This clonotype has a count of ten or more. The V call is TRBV29-1, the J call TRBJ1-2; 7 positions agree with TRBD1. The length of the CDR3 is 12 residues. Germline CDR1 reads SQVTM; CDR2 reads ANQGSEA. V dropped 6 bases and J dropped 5; count of bases not matched to a gene: 6. The DNA for the CDR3 is TGCAGCGTGGCTGCCAGGGGGTATGGCTACACCTTC. Its protein product is CSVAARGYGYTF.

This clonotype has a count of ten or more. The gene calls are TRBV10-2 and TRBJ2-5, with 14 nucleotides matching TRBD2. The CDR3 has 18 amino acids. The V and J ends lost 2 bases and 5 bases, in that order; junction bases with no gene match: 10. Germline V gene sequence: CDR1 WSHSY, CDR2 SAAADI. The CDR3 loop is CASSEAGLAGGGVETQYF. DNA for the CDR3: TGCGCCAGCAGTGAGGCCGGACTAGCGGGAGGTGGTGTGGAGACCCAGTACTTC.